These 11 T cell receptor beta chains were sequenced from one sample in a study of T cell clones after liver transplantation. Method: immunoSEQ multiplex PCR; TCRdb's copy keeps in-frame clones and lacks some. The top ten clones hold 9.7% of a sample with roughly 53,000 clones, around 70% of them seen once. The material sequenced was CD4+ T cells from blood, taken at the 22-month timepoint. The receptors stem from a human patient who received a liver transplant. Some T cells may have come from the graft donor.

The chain is built from TRBV13 and TRBJ2-3; D tentatively fits TRBD1 or TRBD2 (6 bases each). The CDR3 is 16 amino acids. CDR1 PRHDT and CDR2 FYEKMQ come from the germline V gene (reference sequence). Trimming stripped 0 bases from V and 0 bases from J, with 10 bases between. For the CDR3, the DNA is TGTGCCAGCAGCTTAGGAACAGGGACTAGCACAGATACGCAGTATTTT. Its protein product is CASSLGTGTSTDTQYF.

The sample holds a few counts of this clone. The chain combines TRBV4-2 with TRBJ1-4, with a possible D match to TRBD1 (6 bases). The CDR3 runs 15 residues. The ends were cut back, 4 bases at V and 9 bases at J, with 18 bases in the middle. The germline V gene encodes CDR1 LGHNA and CDR2 YNFKEQ. CDR3 sequence (DNA): TGTGCCAGCAGCCCAGGTGGGGGGGCGCAGCAAAAACTGTTTTTT. Its translation is CASSPGGGAQQKLFF.

The V call is TRBV7-2, the J call TRBJ1-6; D gene ambiguous. Trimming pared 2 bases from V and 7 bases from J, leaving 15 bases between. Germline CDR1 SGHTA, CDR2 FQGNSA. The CDR3 consists of 16 residues. The CDR3 sequence: CASSLLARPANSPLHF. CDR3 in DNA: TGTGCCAGCAGCTTATTGGCCAGGCCTGCCAATTCACCCCTCCACTTT.

The V gene is TRBV19, the J gene TRBJ1-5; D uncertain. The CDR3 spans 12 residues. The ends were cut back, 1 base at V and 9 bases at J, with 7 bases in the middle. The germline V gene encodes CDR1 LNHDA and CDR2 SQIVND (reference sequence). Here the CDR3 DNA reads TGTGCCAGTAGTATAGCCAGTGGGCCCCAGCATTTT. Protein sequence: CASSIASGPQHF.

The chain is built from TRBV6-5 and TRBJ1-2; the match to TRBD1 covers 10 bases. The CDR3 runs to 13 residues. Germline CDR1 and CDR2: MNHEY and SVGAGI. The V gene end was trimmed by 5 bases and the J gene end by 6 bases; junction bases not matched to a gene: 3. CDR3 DNA sequence: TGTGCCAGCAGTGCCGGGACAGGGGATGGCTACACCTTC. As protein: CASSAGTGDGYTF.

The chain joins TRBV6-5 to TRBJ1-5; 8 bases match TRBD1. Per germline, CDR1 MNHEY and CDR2 SVGAGI. Trimming at V came to 10 bases and at J to 0 bases, leaving 5 bases not matched to a gene. CDR3 length equals 14 residues. CDR3 coding DNA: TGTGCCACCCAGGGGGCTTATAGCAATCAGCCCCAGCATTTT. This codes for CATQGAYSNQPQHF.

The chain combines TRBV11-3 with TRBJ2-5, with D perhaps TRBD2 (6 bases). V lost 5 bases to trimming and J lost 7 bases, with 17 bases between them. The CDR3 length is 14 residues. CDR1 is SGHNT, CDR2 YENEEA, per germline. CDR3 bases: TGTGCCAGCAGCGGCGGGGACCGCCTAGGGACCCAGTACTTC. Amino acid sequence: CASSGGDRLGTQYF.

The chain recombines TRBV4-1 with TRBJ1-2, with D perhaps TRBD1 (6 bases). V lost 0 bases and J 8 bases, leaving 22 bases between the germline ends. Germline V CDR1 and CDR2: MGHRA, YSYEKL. The CDR3 runs to 17 residues. This CDR3 is CASSQDPFGGRVGGYTF. The CDR3 DNA follows: TGCGCCAGCAGCCAAGACCCCTTTGGGGGCAGGGTGGGAGGCTACACCTTC.

The chain employs TRBV7-9 and TRBJ2-7; D unclear. Germline assignment: CDR1 SEHNR and CDR2 FQNEAQ (reference sequence). V gave up 3 bases and J gave up 0 bases, with 12 bases separating them. The CDR3 totals 15 residues. The CDR3: CASSFPGPISYEQYF. CDR3 DNA: TGTGCCAGCAGCTTTCCAGGACCGATCTCCTACGAGCAGTACTTC. Combining the CDR3 with reference TRBV7-9 and TRBJ2-7 gives the whole variable domain DTGVSQNPRHKITKRGQNVTFRCDPISEHNRLYWYRQTLGQGPEFLTYFQNEAQLEKSRLLSDRFSAERPKGSFSTLEIQRTEQGDSAMYLCASSFPGPISYEQYFGPGTRLTVT.

This clone is a singleton in its sample. V gene TRBV6-1 combines with J gene TRBJ2-5; D might be TRBD2 (6 bases). The CDR3 consists of 15 residues. Germline values: CDR1 MNHNS, CDR2 SASEGT. V was clipped by 7 bases and J by 5 bases, with 20 bases between them. The CDR3, as DNA: TGTGCCAGCATCCAAAACGGCGGGGTCCTCGAGACCCAGTACTTC. It specifies CASIQNGGVLETQYF.

V and J are TRBV28 and TRBJ1-5; D remains unclear. CDR1 and CDR2 (germline): MDHEN, SYDVKM. The CDR3 has 13 amino acids. V dropped 5 bases and J dropped 8 bases, with 13 bases sitting between them. The CDR3, as DNA: TGTGCCAGCAGTCCAGCCATACGGGAGCCCCAGCATTTT. It encodes CASSPAIREPQHF.